One sample yielded the 18 T cell receptor beta chains listed below, sequenced in a study of blood T cell repertoires in COVID-19. Produced via immunoSEQ multiplex PCR; TCRdb's table is partial and in-frame only. The data show almost 200,000 clones, with 89% seen just once and roughly 8.1% held by the top ten. The sample comprised PBMCs or T cells enriched from blood (not recorded which). All receptors come from a woman aged 18 to 35 who had recovered from COVID-19.

The genes are TRBV28 and TRBJ1-5; the match to TRBD1 covers 9 bases. The germline gives CDR1 MDHEN, CDR2 SYDVKM. The CDR3 is 15 residues long. The J segment lost 5 bases and the V segment lost 5 bases, leaving 7 bases of the junction unmatched. Written as DNA, the CDR3 is TGTGCCAGCAGTACAGAGGGGACAGGGCATCAGCCCCAGCATTTT. It yields the protein CASSTEGTGHQPQHF.

The chain recombines TRBV29-1 with TRBJ2-7, with 10 bases identical to TRBD1. This CDR3 is built from 14 residues. Germline CDR1 reads SQVTM; CDR2 reads ANQGSEA. The V gene end was trimmed by 6 bases and the J gene end by 2 bases; junction bases not matched to a gene: 7. The CDR3 DNA is TGCAGCGTGTCCGGGACAGGGGAGCCCTACGAGCAGTACTTC. Its translation is CSVSGTGEPYEQYF.

CDR3 sequence: CSASGRASNQPQHF. The CDR3 nucleotides read TGCAGTGCTAGTGGCAGGGCCAGCAATCAGCCCCAGCATTTT. V and J are TRBV20-1 and TRBJ1-5, with a weak D call TRBD1 (5 bases). CDR1 and CDR2 (germline): DFQATT, SNEGSKA (reference sequence). CDR3 length: 14 residues. V lost 3 bases to trimming and J lost 1 base, with 10 bases between them.

This clone occurred a few times. The gene calls are TRBV14 and TRBJ2-7; unclear D gene. Germline assignment: CDR1 SGHDN and CDR2 FVKESK. The CDR3 is 13 amino acids. Between the trimmed V and J ends, which lost 1 base and 2 bases, there was a span of 6 bases. In DNA, the CDR3 is TGTGCCAGCAGCCAAGTGAGTCCCTACGAGCAGTACTTC. This translates into CASSQVSPYEQYF.

The rearrangement uses TRBV15 and TRBJ2-2; D is uncertain. The V gene's germline CDR1 is LNHNV and CDR2 YYDKDF (reference sequence). This CDR3 comprises 16 residues. V was clipped by 1 base and J by 1 base, with 10 bases between them. CDR3 in amino acids: CATSRALKMNTGELFF. CDR3 coding DNA: TGTGCCACCAGCAGAGCACTCAAAATGAACACCGGGGAGCTGTTTTTT.

The chain combines TRBV24-1 with TRBJ2-7; D possibly corresponds to TRBD1 (6 bases). This CDR3 spans 13 amino acids. V was cut by 4 bases and J by 2 bases, with 8 bases left in between. Germline V lookup: CDR1 KGHDR, CDR2 SFDVKD. CDR3 residues: CATSDRDTYEQYF. In DNA, the CDR3 is TGTGCCACCAGTGACAGGGACACCTACGAGCAGTACTTC.

Of note for this clone: At the DNA level, this CDR3 is encoded by other sequences in the same sample as well. This sequence joins TRBV5-1 and TRBJ2-5; the match to TRBD2 covers 14 bases. Trimming removed 2 bases from V and 1 base from J; junction bases left unmatched: 1. CDR3 length: 16 residues. Germline CDR1 is SGHRS and CDR2 is YFSETQ. Here the CDR3 DNA reads TGCGCCAGCAGCTTTGGACTAGCGGGGGGCCAAGAGACCCAGTACTTC. It specifies CASSFGLAGGQETQYF.

V is TRBV5-1 and J is TRBJ2-2; D is perhaps TRBD2 (5 bases). Per the germline V gene, CDR1 is SGHRS and CDR2 is YFSETQ. CDR3 size: 16 residues. The V gene lost 3 bases and the J gene lost 0 bases, with 12 bases spanning the gap. CDR3 coding DNA: TGCGCCAGCAGCTCAGACGGGGATCCGAACACCGGGGAGCTGTTTTTT. Protein product: CASSSDGDPNTGELFF.

The rearrangement uses TRBV7-9 and TRBJ2-2; D gene ambiguous. The CDR3 contains 12 residues. The V gene lost 2 bases and the J gene lost 9 bases, with 7 bases spanning the gap. The germline CDR1 and CDR2 sequences are SEHNR and FQNEAQ (reference sequence). This CDR3 is CASSLTAWELFF. CDR3 coding DNA: TGTGCCAGCAGCTTAACAGCCTGGGAGCTGTTTTTT.

This chain joins TRBV10-2 and TRBJ1-2; TRBD1 aligns across 7 bases. J was trimmed by 5 bases and V by 5 bases; bases with no gene match: 8. The CDR3 extends over 14 amino acids. Germline V gene sequence: CDR1 WSHSY, CDR2 SAAADI. This chain's CDR3 is CASSSDRNGYGYTF. The CDR3 bases are TGCGCCAGCAGTTCGGACAGGAATGGGTATGGCTACACCTTC.

The CDR3 DNA reads as TGTGCCAGCAGACGTCCAGAAACAGGGTTCTACGAGCAGTACTTC. This codes for CASRRPETGFYEQYF. The chain couples TRBV28 to TRBJ2-7, with D possibly being TRBD1 (6 bases). V was pared by 6 bases and J by 3 bases, with 18 bases between. This CDR3 has 15 residues. CDR1 is MDHEN and CDR2 is SYDVKM in the germline V gene.

The gene calls are TRBV28 and TRBJ1-6; 7 bases match TRBD1. The V segment lost 5 bases and the J segment 0 bases; nucleotides outside the gene matches: 7. CDR1 is MDHEN, CDR2 SYDVKM, per germline. The CDR3 runs to 17 residues. CDR3 bases: TGTGCCAGCAGTGGCACAGGGGAAAGCTCCTATAATTCACCCCTCCACTTT. This codes for CASSGTGESSYNSPLHF.

The J gene is TRBJ2-1, the V gene TRBV20-1; D not resolved. This CDR3 has 11 amino acids. Germline CDR1 reads DFQATT; CDR2 reads SNEGSKA (reference sequence). Trimming left V 0 bases short and J 9 bases short, with 6 bases between. CDR3 region: CSARDAPEQFF. CDR3 coding DNA: TGCAGTGCTAGAGATGCGCCTGAGCAGTTCTTC.

This clone was picked up one time. The chain couples TRBV6-5 to TRBJ2-2; D is possibly TRBD2 (6 bases). CDR3 length: 15 residues. Germline V CDR1 and CDR2: MNHEY, SVGAGI. Trimming took off 7 bases at V and 1 base at J, with 13 bases between the two ends. This CDR3 is CASNAGPQNTGELFF. For the CDR3, the DNA is TGTGCCAGCAACGCGGGGCCGCAGAACACCGGGGAGCTGTTTTTT.

The chain couples TRBV3-1 (or the pseudogene TRBV3-2) to TRBJ2-1; D not certain. CDR1 LGHDT and CDR2 YNNKEL come from the germline V gene (reference sequence). V was cut by 1 base and J by 6 bases, with 16 bases left in between. CDR3 length: 16 residues. The CDR3 protein is CASSQGSRKGSNEQFF. In DNA form, the CDR3 reads TGTGCCAGCAGCCAAGGATCCAGGAAAGGCAGCAATGAGCAGTTCTTC.

The J gene is TRBJ2-1, the V gene TRBV19; D possibly corresponds to TRBD2 (5 bases). V shed 7 bases and J shed 10 bases, with 20 bases lying between them. CDR1 is LNHDA and CDR2 is SQIVND in the germline V gene (reference sequence). The CDR3 contains 14 residues. The CDR3 here is CASNPSSSLLEQFF. In DNA, the CDR3 is TGTGCCAGTAATCCTAGCTCCTCCTTATTGGAGCAGTTCTTC.

The gene calls are TRBV19 and TRBJ1-5; 10 bases match TRBD1. V shed 8 bases, J shed 6 bases, and the junction held 1 base outside the gene matches. The CDR3 consists of 12 residues. Germline V gene lookup returns CDR1 LNHDA and CDR2 SQIVND (reference sequence). The CDR3 nucleotides are TGTGCCAGTGGACAGGGGGTTCAGCCCCAGCATTTT. It codes for CASGQGVQPQHF.

This clone appeared a few times. The J gene is TRBJ2-5, the V gene TRBV7-6, with D possibly TRBD1 on 7 matching bases. Trimming left V 5 bases short and J 2 bases short, with 21 bases between. There are 17 residues in the CDR3. Germline V gene data show CDR1 as SGHVS and CDR2 as FNYEAQ. The CDR3 coding sequence is TGTGCCAGCAGCCTGCTGGGACTCAGGGGGATTCAAGAGACCCAGTACTTC. Translation gives CASSLLGLRGIQETQYF.